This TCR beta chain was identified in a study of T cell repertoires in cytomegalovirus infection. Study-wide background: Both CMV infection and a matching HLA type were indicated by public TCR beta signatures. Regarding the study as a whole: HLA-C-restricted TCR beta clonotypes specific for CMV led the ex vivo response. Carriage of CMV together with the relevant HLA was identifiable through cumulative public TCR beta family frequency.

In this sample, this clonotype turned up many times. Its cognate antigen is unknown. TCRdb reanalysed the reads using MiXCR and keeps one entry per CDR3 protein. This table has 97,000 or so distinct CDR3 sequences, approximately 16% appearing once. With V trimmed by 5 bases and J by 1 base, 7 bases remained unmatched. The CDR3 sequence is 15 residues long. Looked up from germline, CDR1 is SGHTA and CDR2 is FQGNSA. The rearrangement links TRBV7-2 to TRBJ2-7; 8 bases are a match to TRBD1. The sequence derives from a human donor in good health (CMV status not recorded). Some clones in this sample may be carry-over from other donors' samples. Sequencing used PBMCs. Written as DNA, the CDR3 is TGTGCCAGCAGCGCAGCCCGGGACAGGTCCTACGAGCAGTACTTC. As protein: CASSAARDRSYEQYF.